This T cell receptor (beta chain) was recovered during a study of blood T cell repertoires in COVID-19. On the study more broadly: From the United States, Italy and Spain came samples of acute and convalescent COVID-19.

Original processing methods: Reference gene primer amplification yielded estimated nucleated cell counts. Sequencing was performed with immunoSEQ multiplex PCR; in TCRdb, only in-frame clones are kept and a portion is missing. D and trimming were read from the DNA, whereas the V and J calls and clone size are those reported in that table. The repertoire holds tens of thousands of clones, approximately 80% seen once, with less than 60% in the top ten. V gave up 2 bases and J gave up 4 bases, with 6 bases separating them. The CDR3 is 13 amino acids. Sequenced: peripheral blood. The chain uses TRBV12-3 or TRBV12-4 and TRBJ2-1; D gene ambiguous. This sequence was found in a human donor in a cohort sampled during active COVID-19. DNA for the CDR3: TGTGCCAGCAGTTTACAACTGTACAATGAGCAGTTCTTC. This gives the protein CASSLQLYNEQFF.